The 32 T cell receptor beta chains given below trace back to one sample, sequenced in a study of T cells in Graves' hyperthyroidism and ophthalmopathy. There were TCR beta CDR3 regions amplified from RNA transcripts. TCR CDR3 regions were first amplified by RT-PCR with HTBI primers. TCRdb used MiXCR to reprocess the multiplex PCR reads, holding one entry per CDR3 protein. The table shows about 550,000 distinct CDR3 sequences, with around 20% occurring only once. What was sequenced was blood. These receptors originate from a man aged 18 to 29 with Graves' hyperthyroidism.

This clonotype came up many times. V usage is TRBV19 and J usage is TRBJ2-2, with D unclear. V lost 8 bases, J lost 7 bases, and 8 bases lay in between. The germline V gene encodes CDR1 LNHDA and CDR2 SQIVND (reference sequence). This CDR3 comprises 11 residues. The CDR3 loop reads CASYKDGELFF. CDR3 DNA sequence: TGTGCCAGTTACAAGGACGGGGAGCTGTTTTTT.

The chain combines TRBV15 with TRBJ1-2; possible D gene TRBD1, 5 bases. Germline CDR1 and CDR2: LNHNV and YYDKDF (reference sequence). The V end lost 0 bases, the J end lost 6 bases, and 17 bases lay between the germline ends. This CDR3 has 16 residues. CDR3 amino acids: CATSRDSQSPGHGYTF. In nucleotides, the CDR3 is TGTGCCACCAGCAGAGATAGCCAGTCCCCAGGGCATGGCTACACCTTC.

This clonotype was found many times. The rearrangement joins TRBV2 to TRBJ1-5; 7 bases align to TRBD1. CDR1 is SNHLY and CDR2 is FYNNEI in the germline V gene. J lost 1 base, V lost 5 bases, and 5 bases had no gene match. This CDR3 comprises 15 residues. The CDR3: CASSYHRGSNQPQHF. CDR3 nucleotide sequence: TGTGCCAGCAGTTATCACAGGGGAAGCAATCAGCCCCAGCATTTT.

As concerns this clonotype: A much more abundant neighbour one base away suggests this may be a read error. The chain uses TRBV12-3 or TRBV12-4 and TRBJ2-4, with a possible D match to TRBD1 (6 bases). V lost 2 bases to trimming and J lost 2 bases, with 10 bases between them. The CDR3 runs to 15 residues. In DNA form, the CDR3 reads TGTGCCAGCAGTTTAAGGGGGATGACCAAAAACATTCAGTACTTC. It yields the protein CASSLRGMTKNIQYF.

This clonotype was seen at least ten times. V usage is TRBV4-1 and J usage is TRBJ2-7; 7 bases align to TRBD1. Germline CDR1 MGHRA, CDR2 YSYEKL. The CDR3 extends over 14 amino acids. Losses at the gene ends were 3 bases for V and 4 bases for J; bases not matched to a gene: 6. The CDR3 DNA sequence: TGCGCCAGCAGCCATGACAGGGTGTTGTACGAGCAGTACTTC. Protein: CASSHDRVLYEQYF.

The V gene is TRBV10-3, the J gene TRBJ2-2; a possible D gene is TRBD1 (5 bases). CDR3 length equals 16 residues. The germline gives CDR1 ENHRY, CDR2 SYGVKD. V lost 3 bases to trimming and J lost 1 base, with 12 bases between them. The CDR3 protein is CAISDDGAENTGELFF. The CDR3 DNA reads as TGTGCCATCAGTGATGATGGGGCTGAGAACACCGGGGAGCTGTTTTTT.

The chain joins TRBV27 to TRBJ2-5; possibly TRBD2 for D (6 bases). Looked up from germline, CDR1 is MNHEY and CDR2 is SMNVEV (reference sequence). The CDR3 sequence is 13 residues long. The V gene lost 6 bases and the J gene lost 8 bases, with 16 bases spanning the gap. CDR3 in DNA: TGTGCCAGCAGCGTCTACCTCGGGGGAACCCAGTACTTC. Translation: CASSVYLGGTQYF.

This clonotype was seen just once. The chain has TRBV2 and TRBJ2-2; a weak D match, TRBD2 (5 bases). The CDR3 covers 14 residues. V lost 4 bases, J lost 3 bases, and 9 bases lay in between. CDR1 and CDR2 (germline): SNHLY, FYNNEI. The CDR3 region has the DNA TGTGCCAGCAGTGTTAGCGCCTACACCGGGGAGCTGTTTTTT. Its translation: CASSVSAYTGELFF. Full variable domain (rest looked up from reference TRBV2 and TRBJ2-2): EPEVTQTPSHQVTQMGQEVILRCVPISNHLYFYWYRQILGQKVEFLVSFYNNEISEKSEIFDDQFSVERPDGSNFTLKIRSTKLEDSAMYFCASSVSAYTGELFFGEGSRLTVL.

The sample holds a few counts of this clonotype. V usage is TRBV20-1 and J usage is TRBJ2-7, with D unclear. The V end was cut by 3 bases, the J end by 3 bases, with 12 bases between. CDR3 length: 13 amino acids. CDR1 is DFQATT and CDR2 is SNEGSKA in the germline V gene (reference sequence). Here the CDR3 reads CSARWASNYEQYF. The CDR3 region has the DNA TGCAGTGCTAGGTGGGCCAGCAACTACGAGCAGTACTTC.

This clonotype was picked up many times. The V call is TRBV5-1, the J call TRBJ1-5; no firm D call. Trimming shortened V by 0 bases and J by 7 bases, and 8 bases separated the two germline ends. This CDR3 region has 13 residues. The germline CDR1 and CDR2 sequences are SGHRS and YFSETQ. The CDR3 bases are TGCGCCAGCAGCTTGGGGTACGGGCAGCCCCAGCATTTT. Amino acid sequence: CASSLGYGQPQHF.

This clonotype has a count of ten or more. The gene calls are TRBV6-1 and TRBJ1-2; TRBD1 might be the D (6 bases). CDR3 size: 13 residues. CDR1 is MNHNS, CDR2 SASEGT, per germline. The V end was cut by 6 bases, the J end by 2 bases, with 10 bases between. CDR3 amino acids: CASRDTGNYGYTF. CDR3 coding DNA: TGTGCCAGCAGGGACACAGGGAACTATGGCTACACCTTC.

V usage is TRBV11-2 and J usage is TRBJ2-6; no reliable D call. The CDR3 runs 16 residues. V dropped 3 bases and J dropped 3 bases, with 12 bases sitting between them. CDR1 SGHAT and CDR2 FQNNGV come from the germline V gene. CDR3 residues: CASSFESGGGANVLTF. The CDR3 coding sequence is TGTGCCAGCAGCTTCGAGTCAGGTGGTGGGGCCAACGTCCTGACTTTC.

There are many counts of this clonotype. CDR3 protein: CSAAPRRTYGYTF. CDR3 DNA: TGCAGTGCTGCCCCAAGGAGAACCTATGGCTACACCTTC. The chain employs TRBV20-1 and TRBJ1-2; the D is unclear. This CDR3 spans 13 amino acids. The V end was cut by 5 bases, the J end by 4 bases, with 14 bases between. Germline CDR1 is DFQATT and CDR2 is SNEGSKA (reference sequence).

This clonotype was counted many times. The chain couples TRBV28 to TRBJ1-1, with D unclear. The V and J ends lost 7 bases and 2 bases respectively, with 11 bases between them. This CDR3 spans 13 amino acids. Germline V gives CDR1 MDHEN, CDR2 SYDVKM. As DNA, the CDR3 is TGTGCCAGCAAGAAAAACAGCAACACTGAAGCTTTCTTT. Translated: CASKKNSNTEAFF.

This clonotype has at least ten counts. The chain is built from TRBV5-6 and TRBJ2-5, with D perhaps TRBD1 or TRBD2 (5 bases each). This CDR3 contains 13 residues. V lost 4 bases and J lost 4, with 11 bases in between. CDR1 is SGHDT and CDR2 is YYEEEE in the germline V gene. CDR3 amino acids: CASSRGTTETQYF. The DNA of the CDR3 is TGTGCCAGCAGCCGAGGGACCACAGAGACCCAGTACTTC.

This clonotype came up many times. The chain couples TRBV6-1 to TRBJ2-5; D is perhaps TRBD2 (7 bases). The CDR3 totals 15 residues. CDR1 and CDR2 from the germline V gene are MNHNS and SASEGT. V shed 7 bases and J shed 5 bases, with 20 bases lying between them. This CDR3 reads CASISWGGVLETQYF. CDR3 DNA sequence: TGTGCCAGCATCTCTTGGGGGGGCGTCCTGGAGACCCAGTACTTC.

The sample holds many counts of this clonotype. The CDR3 loop reads CASSTGTGFGNTIYF. Here the CDR3 DNA reads TGTGCCAGCAGCACCGGGACAGGGTTCGGAAACACCATATATTTT. The chain joins TRBV7-9 to TRBJ1-3, with 9 bases fitting TRBD1. After removal of 5 bases from V and 4 bases from J, the junction contained 6 bases not matched to a gene. CDR3 length: 15 residues. Germline-derived CDR1 and CDR2 are SEHNR and FQNEAQ (reference sequence). The full variable domain, in which reference TRBV7-9 and TRBJ1-3 provide the parts outside the CDR3, is DTGVSQNPRHKITKRGQNVTFRCDPISEHNRLYWYRQTLGQGPEFLTYFQNEAQLEKSRLLSDRFSAERPKGSFSTLEIQRTEQGDSAMYLCASSTGTGFGNTIYFGEGSWLTVV.

V and J are TRBV24-1 and TRBJ1-5; D possibly corresponds to TRBD1 (5 bases). V lost 6 bases, J lost 7 bases, and 12 bases lay in between. The CDR3 totals 13 residues. Germline CDR1 reads KGHDR; CDR2 reads SFDVKD. The CDR3 spells CATSPRGGQPQHF. The CDR3 bases are TGTGCCACCAGTCCTAGGGGTGGACAGCCCCAGCATTTT.

The chain recombines TRBV12-3 or TRBV12-4 with TRBJ1-1; D remains ambiguous. Trimming cost V 10 bases and J 3 bases, with 9 bases left between them. The CDR3 runs to 11 residues. CDR3 sequence: CAISMDTEAFF. CDR3 in DNA: TGTGCCATCAGCATGGACACTGAAGCTTTCTTT.

V usage is TRBV6-5 and J usage is TRBJ2-5; D gene ambiguous. V lost 0 bases and J lost 5, with 10 bases in between. Per germline, CDR1 MNHEY and CDR2 SVGAGI. CDR3 length equals 14 residues. Here the CDR3 DNA reads TGTGCCAGCAGTTACTCGGCCGACGCGGAGACCCAGTACTTC. This encodes CASSYSADAETQYF.

This clonotype has ten or more counts. The chain employs TRBV14 and TRBJ1-2, with a possible D match to TRBD1 (6 bases). The length of the CDR3 is 15 residues. Trimming took 1 base from V and 8 from J, leaving 17 bases between them. Germline V gives CDR1 SGHDN, CDR2 FVKESK. Here the CDR3 DNA reads TGTGCCAGCAGCCAAGTTGACAGGCCTGGGTTGGGCTACACCTTC. Amino acids: CASSQVDRPGLGYTF.

The V and J genes are TRBV12-3 or TRBV12-4 and TRBJ1-2; tentatively, D is TRBD1 (5 bases). The CDR3 is made up of 13 amino acids. Trimming pared 8 bases from V and 12 bases from J, leaving 22 bases between. In nucleotides, the CDR3 is TGTGCCAGCGCGGGGCAGGGAACCCCCCTCCACACCTTC. Protein product: CASAGQGTPLHTF.

This clonotype was observed at least ten times. V and J are TRBV4-1 and TRBJ1-1; D unresolved. Looked up from germline, CDR1 is MGHRA and CDR2 is YSYEKL. This CDR3 comprises 16 residues. The ends were cut back, 6 bases at V and 0 bases at J, with 17 bases in the middle. The CDR3 region has the DNA TGCGCCAGCAGGCGTAGGACGGGAAACATGAACACTGAAGCTTTCTTT. It translates to CASRRRTGNMNTEAFF.

This clonotype was counted many times. The chain uses TRBV6-1 and TRBJ2-6; D gene ambiguous. Germline lookup yields CDR1 MNHNS and CDR2 SASEGT. The CDR3 contains 16 residues. The V end was cut by 2 bases, the J end by 0 bases, with 8 bases between. The CDR3 loop is CASSELGSSGANVLTF. The CDR3 DNA follows: TGTGCCAGCAGTGAACTTGGTAGCTCTGGGGCCAACGTCCTGACTTTC.

This clonotype has ten or more counts. The gene calls are TRBV4-1 and TRBJ1-1; D possibly corresponds to TRBD1 (6 bases). Trimming cost V 2 bases and J 5 bases, with 12 bases left between them. This CDR3 contains 14 residues. Per germline, CDR1 MGHRA and CDR2 YSYEKL. CDR3 in amino acids: CASSQLRTETEAFF. CDR3 bases: TGCGCCAGCAGCCAACTTAGGACAGAAACTGAAGCTTTCTTT.

The chain has TRBV7-7 and TRBJ1-6; 7 nucleotides line up with TRBD1. The CDR3 sequence is 12 residues long. CDR1 and CDR2 from the germline V gene are SSHAT and FNYEAQ (reference sequence). The CDR3 bases are TGTGCTAGCCGAGACAGGGCGTCACCCCTCCACTTT. Amino acids: CASRDRASPLHF.

This clonotype was observed a handful of times. This sequence joins TRBV11-2 and TRBJ2-5, with 11 positions matching TRBD2. CDR1 and CDR2 from the germline V gene are SGHAT and FQNNGV. J was trimmed by 1 base and V by 5 bases; bases with no gene match: 9. This CDR3 spans 17 amino acids. CDR3 in amino acids: CASSLRTSGRLQETQYF. The CDR3 nucleotides are TGTGCCAGCAGCCTCCGGACTAGCGGGCGTCTCCAAGAGACCCAGTACTTC.

The sample holds a few counts of this clonotype. V usage is TRBV6-4 and J usage is TRBJ2-3; 9 nucleotides match TRBD2. There are 15 residues in the CDR3. Germline lookup yields CDR1 MRHNA and CDR2 SNTAGT. The V and J ends lost 3 bases and 4 bases, in that order; junction bases with no gene match: 5. The DNA of the CDR3 is TGTGCCAGCAGTGAGGGCGGGGGGGAAGCAGATACGCAGTATTTT. Translation gives CASSEGGGEADTQYF.

This clonotype was observed many times. The rearrangement links TRBV30 to TRBJ1-1; no clear D gene. Germline assignment: CDR1 GTSNPN and CDR2 SVGIG (reference sequence). Trimming removed 2 bases at V and 7 bases at J, with 8 bases between. The CDR3 loop spans 11 amino acids. The CDR3 reads CAWSTNYEAFF. CDR3 nucleotide sequence: TGTGCCTGGAGTACCAATTATGAAGCTTTCTTT.

The chain links TRBV6-1 to TRBJ2-5; D possibly matches TRBD1 or TRBD2 (6 bases each). The CDR3 runs to 14 residues. V gave up 6 bases and J gave up 4 bases, with 15 bases separating them. The V gene's germline CDR1 is MNHNS and CDR2 SASEGT. Here the CDR3 DNA reads TGTGCCAGCAGGGGTTTGGGGGGCGGAGAGACCCAGTACTTC. Its protein product is CASRGLGGGETQYF.

The V call is TRBV7-8, the J call TRBJ2-5; TRBD1 is a possible D gene (6 bases). V lost 5 bases and J 4 bases, leaving 11 bases between the germline ends. The CDR3 loop spans 13 amino acids. The germline gives CDR1 SGHVS, CDR2 FQNEAQ. DNA of the CDR3: TGTGCCAGCAGCCTCAGACAGGCAGAGACCCAGTACTTC. Translating gives CASSLRQAETQYF.

In its sample, this clonotype was seen a few times. This may be a read error: a much more frequent sequence differs by one nucleotide. The CDR3 does not end in the conserved phenylalanine or tryptophan, so this is likely a read error. V gene TRBV12-3 or TRBV12-4 combines with J gene TRBJ2-7, with 8 bases that match TRBD1. CDR3 length: 12 residues. The V segment lost 8 bases and the J segment 7 bases; nucleotides outside the gene matches: 7. CDR3 sequence reads: CASRTGWEEQYS. The CDR3 DNA sequence: TGTGCCAGCCGGACAGGGTGGGAGGAGCAGTACTCC.